This TCR beta chain was captured by sequencing in a study of blood T cell repertoires in COVID-19. Across the study: Specimens from acute and convalescent COVID-19 originated in the United States, Italy and Spain. In each case, the material was cDNA or gDNA derived from T cells, B-cell-depleted T cells, or PBMCs.

Germline V gives CDR1 KGHSH, CDR2 LQKENI. The CDR3 length is 15 residues. The V and J ends lost 3 bases and 1 base, in that order; junction bases with no gene match: 5. Authors' data handling: Estimated nucleated cell counts came from reference gene primer amplification. The repertoire was sequenced with immunoSEQ multiplex PCR; TCRdb's copy has only in-frame clones and lacks some. For V, J and clone size, that table is used; D and trimming come from the DNA. The sample carries around 100,000 clones, 65% to 80% recorded once. This clone has only one observation. The chain joins TRBV18 to TRBJ2-5, with TRBD1 matching 7 bases. The sample consisted of peripheral blood. The receptor was derived from a man in his sixties or seventies with active or convalescent COVID-19. CDR3 coding DNA: TGTGCCAGCTCACCCCGGGGACAGTCCCAAGAGACCCAGTACTTC. This codes for CASSPRGQSQETQYF.